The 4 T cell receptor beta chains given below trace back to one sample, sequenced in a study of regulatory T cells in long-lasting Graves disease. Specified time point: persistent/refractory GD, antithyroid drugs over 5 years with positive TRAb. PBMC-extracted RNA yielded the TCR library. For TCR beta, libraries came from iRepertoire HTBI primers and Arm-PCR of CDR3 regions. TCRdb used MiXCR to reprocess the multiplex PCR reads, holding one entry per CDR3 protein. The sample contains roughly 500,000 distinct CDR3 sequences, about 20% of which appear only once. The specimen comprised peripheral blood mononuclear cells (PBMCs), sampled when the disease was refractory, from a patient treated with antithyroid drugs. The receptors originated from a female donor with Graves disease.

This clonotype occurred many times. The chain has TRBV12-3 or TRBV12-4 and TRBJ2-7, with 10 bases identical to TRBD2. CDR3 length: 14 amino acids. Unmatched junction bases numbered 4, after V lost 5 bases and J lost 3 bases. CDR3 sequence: CASSRTSGGYEQYF. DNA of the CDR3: TGTGCCAGCAGTCGGACTAGCGGAGGCTACGAGCAGTACTTC.

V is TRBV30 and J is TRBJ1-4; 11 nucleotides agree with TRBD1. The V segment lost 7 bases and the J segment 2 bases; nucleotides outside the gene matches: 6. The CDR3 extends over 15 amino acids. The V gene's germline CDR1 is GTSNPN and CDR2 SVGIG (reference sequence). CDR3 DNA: TGTGCCTTTGGACAGGGGGCTCTGACTAATGAAAAACTGTTTTTT. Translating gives CAFGQGALTNEKLFF.

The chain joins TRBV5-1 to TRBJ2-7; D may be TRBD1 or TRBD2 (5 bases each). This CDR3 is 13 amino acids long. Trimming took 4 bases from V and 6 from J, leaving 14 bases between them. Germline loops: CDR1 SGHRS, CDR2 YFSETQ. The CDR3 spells CASSVRGQAEQYF. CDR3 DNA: TGCGCCAGCAGCGTCCGGGGCCAGGCCGAGCAGTACTTC.

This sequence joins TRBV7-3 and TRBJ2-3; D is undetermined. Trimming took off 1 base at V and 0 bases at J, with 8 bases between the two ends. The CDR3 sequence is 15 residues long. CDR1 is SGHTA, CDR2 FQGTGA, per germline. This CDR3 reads CASSLSTRSTDTQYF. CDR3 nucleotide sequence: TGTGCCAGCAGCTTAAGTACCAGGAGCACAGATACGCAGTATTTT.